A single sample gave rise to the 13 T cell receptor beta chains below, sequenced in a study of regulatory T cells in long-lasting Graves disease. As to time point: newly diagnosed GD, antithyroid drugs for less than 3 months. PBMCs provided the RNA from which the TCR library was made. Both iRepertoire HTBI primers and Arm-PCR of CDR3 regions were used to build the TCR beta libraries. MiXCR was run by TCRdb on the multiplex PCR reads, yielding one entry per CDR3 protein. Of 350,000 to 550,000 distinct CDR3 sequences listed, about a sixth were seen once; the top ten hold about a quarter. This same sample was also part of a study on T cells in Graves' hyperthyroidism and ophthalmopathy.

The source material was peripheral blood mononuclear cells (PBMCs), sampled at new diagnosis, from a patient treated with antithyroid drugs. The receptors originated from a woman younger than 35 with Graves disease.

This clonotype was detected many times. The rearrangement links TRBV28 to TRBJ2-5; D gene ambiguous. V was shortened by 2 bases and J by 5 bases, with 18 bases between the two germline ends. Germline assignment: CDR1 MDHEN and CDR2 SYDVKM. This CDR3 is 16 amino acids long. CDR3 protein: CASSLRALAYRETQYF. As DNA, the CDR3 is TGTGCCAGCAGTTTACGAGCCCTCGCATATAGGGAGACCCAGTACTTC.

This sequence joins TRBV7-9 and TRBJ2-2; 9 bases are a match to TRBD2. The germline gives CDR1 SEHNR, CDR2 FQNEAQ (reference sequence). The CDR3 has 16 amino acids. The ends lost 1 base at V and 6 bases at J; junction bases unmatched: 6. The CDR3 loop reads CASSLGLSGRPGELFF. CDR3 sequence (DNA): TGTGCCAGCAGCTTAGGTCTTAGCGGGAGACCCGGGGAGCTGTTTTTT.

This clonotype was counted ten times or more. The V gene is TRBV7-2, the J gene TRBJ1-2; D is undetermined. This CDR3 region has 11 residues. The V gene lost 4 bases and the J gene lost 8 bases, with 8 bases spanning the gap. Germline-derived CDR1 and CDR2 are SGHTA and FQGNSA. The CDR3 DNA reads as TGTGCCAGCAGCTACAAACACGGCTACACCTTC. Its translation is CASSYKHGYTF.

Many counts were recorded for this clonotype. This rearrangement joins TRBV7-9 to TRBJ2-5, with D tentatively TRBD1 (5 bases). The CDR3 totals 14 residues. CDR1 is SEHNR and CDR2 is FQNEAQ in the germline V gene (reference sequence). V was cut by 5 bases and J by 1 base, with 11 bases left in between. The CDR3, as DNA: TGTGCCAGCAGCCGAACGACAGTCCAAGAGACCCAGTACTTC. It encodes CASSRTTVQETQYF.

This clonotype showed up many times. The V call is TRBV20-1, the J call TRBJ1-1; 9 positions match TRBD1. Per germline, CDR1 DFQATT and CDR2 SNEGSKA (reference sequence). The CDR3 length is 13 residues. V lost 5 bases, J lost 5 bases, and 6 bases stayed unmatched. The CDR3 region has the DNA TGCAGTGCTTTCGGACAGGGGCTGACTGAAGCTTTCTTT. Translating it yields CSAFGQGLTEAFF.

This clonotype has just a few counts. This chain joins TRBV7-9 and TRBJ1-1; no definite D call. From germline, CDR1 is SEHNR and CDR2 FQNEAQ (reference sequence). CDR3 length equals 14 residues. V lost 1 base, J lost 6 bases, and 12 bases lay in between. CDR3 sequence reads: CASSLVGMGAEAFF. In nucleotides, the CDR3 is TGTGCCAGCAGCTTAGTAGGTATGGGCGCTGAAGCTTTCTTT.

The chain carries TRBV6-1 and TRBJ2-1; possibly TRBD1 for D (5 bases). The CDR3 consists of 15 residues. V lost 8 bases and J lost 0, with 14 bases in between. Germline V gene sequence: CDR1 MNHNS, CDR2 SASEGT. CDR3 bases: TGTGCCAGCCTCTGGGCAGGGCCCTCCTACAATGAGCAGTTCTTC. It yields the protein CASLWAGPSYNEQFF.

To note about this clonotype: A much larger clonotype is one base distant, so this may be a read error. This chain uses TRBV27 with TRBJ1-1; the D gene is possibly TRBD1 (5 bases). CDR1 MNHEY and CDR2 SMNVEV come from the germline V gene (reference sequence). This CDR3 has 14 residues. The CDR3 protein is CASPWNRTNTVAFF. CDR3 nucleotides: TGTGCCAGCCCCTGGAACAGGACTAACACTGTAGCTTTCTTT.

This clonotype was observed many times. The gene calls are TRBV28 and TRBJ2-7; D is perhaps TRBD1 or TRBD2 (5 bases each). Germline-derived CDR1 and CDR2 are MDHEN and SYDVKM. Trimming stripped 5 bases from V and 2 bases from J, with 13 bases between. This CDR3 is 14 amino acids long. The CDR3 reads CASSPGTETYEQYF. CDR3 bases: TGTGCCAGCAGTCCCGGGACCGAAACCTACGAGCAGTACTTC.

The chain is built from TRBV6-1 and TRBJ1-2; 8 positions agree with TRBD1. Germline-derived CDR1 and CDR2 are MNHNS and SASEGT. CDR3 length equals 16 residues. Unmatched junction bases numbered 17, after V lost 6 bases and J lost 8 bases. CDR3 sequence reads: CASSHRAGGADGGYTF. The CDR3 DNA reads TGTGCCAGCAGCCACCGGGCAGGGGGCGCGGACGGCGGCTACACCTTC.

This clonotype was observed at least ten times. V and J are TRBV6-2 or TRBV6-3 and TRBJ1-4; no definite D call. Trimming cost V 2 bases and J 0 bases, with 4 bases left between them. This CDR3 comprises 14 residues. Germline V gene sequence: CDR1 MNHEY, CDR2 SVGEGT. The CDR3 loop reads CASSYRTTNEKLFF. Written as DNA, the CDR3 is TGTGCCAGCAGTTACAGAACAACTAATGAAAAACTGTTTTTT.

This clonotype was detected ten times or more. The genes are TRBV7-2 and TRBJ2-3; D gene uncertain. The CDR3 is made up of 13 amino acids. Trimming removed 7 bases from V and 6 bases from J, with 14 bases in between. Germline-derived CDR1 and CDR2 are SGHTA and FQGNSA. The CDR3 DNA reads TGTGCCAGCACCCGGCAGCGATCGGATACGCAGTATTTT. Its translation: CASTRQRSDTQYF.

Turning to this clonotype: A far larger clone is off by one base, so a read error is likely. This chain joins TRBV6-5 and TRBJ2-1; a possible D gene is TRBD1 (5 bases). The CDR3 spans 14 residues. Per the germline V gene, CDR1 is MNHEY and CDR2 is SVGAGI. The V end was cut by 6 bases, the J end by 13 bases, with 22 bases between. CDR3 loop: CASRYRIFQETQFF. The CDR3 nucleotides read TGTGCCAGCAGATACAGGATATTCCAAGAGACCCAGTTCTTC.